The sequence of this T cell receptor beta chain was determined in a study of cytomegalovirus exposure and HLA in healthy donors. The PCR employed 60 Vbeta primers together with 13 Jbeta primers. The protocol was immunoSEQ multiplex PCR, while the TCRdb copy is restricted to in-frame clones and leaves out a portion. The data show about 200,000 clones, approximately 11% seen once. This clone has more than one count but fewer than ten. The target antigen is unknown. This CDR3 comprises 15 residues. Trimming left V 3 bases short and J 4 bases short, with 16 bases between. Germline V gene lookup returns CDR1 SGDLS and CDR2 YYNGEE. Findings and limits, study-wide: Rare sequences made up most TCRs, while some public TCRs were found in many donors. A later analysis found that most CMV-associated TCR beta chains appeared HLA-restricted.

Specimen: PBMCs. The gene calls are TRBV9 and TRBJ1-1; tentative D call: TRBD1 (5 bases). This receptor was taken from a man in his fifties in good health and CMV-seropositive. The CDR3, as DNA: TGTGCCAGCAGCGCCACCTCAGGGTTAGTCACTGAAGCTTTCTTT. It encodes CASSATSGLVTEAFF. Full variable domain (missing parts from reference TRBV9 and TRBJ1-1): DSGVTQTPKHLITATGQRVTLRCSPRSGDLSVYWYQQSLDQGLQFLIQYYNGEERAKGNILERFSAQQFPDLHSELNLSSLELGDSALYFCASSATSGLVTEAFFGQGTRLTVV.